The rows below give T cell receptor beta chains drawn from one sample of a study of T cells in Graves' hyperthyroidism and ophthalmopathy. TCRdb used MiXCR to reprocess the multiplex PCR reads, holding one entry per CDR3 protein. The sample yields some 300,000 distinct CDR3 sequences, approximately 15% seen once. Sequences were obtained from blood. These receptors were obtained from a man under 40 with Graves' hyperthyroidism. Each CDR3 is given with its conserved first and last residue. The D gene is left open where the match is weak. A clone size is listed for some rows: how often the clone was seen (once, few, many), or a class if it is expanded.

V gene,D gene,J gene,clone size,CDR3 DNA,CDR3 protein
TRBV13,.,TRBJ1-1,few,TGTGCCAGCAGCCCGAACCTGGCGTCTGAAGCTTTCTTT,CASSPNLASEAFF
TRBV6-1,TRBD1,TRBJ2-5,.,TGTGCCCTTACAGGGGGATTCTACCAAGAGACCCAGTACTTC,CALTGGFYQETQYF
TRBV24-1,.,TRBJ2-7,few,TGTGCCACCAGTGACAGCTCCTACGAGCAGTACTTC,CATSDSSYEQYF
TRBV20-1,TRBD1,TRBJ1-2,many,TGCAGTGCTCCTCGGGACAGGGAGGGTTGGGGCTACACCTTC,CSAPRDREGWGYTF
TRBV18,TRBD1,TRBJ1-1,many,TGTGCCAGCTCACCTCCGACAGGGTTAAACACTGAAGCTTTCTTT,CASSPPTGLNTEAFF
TRBV28,.,TRBJ1-1,medium-sized,TGTGCCAGCAGTTTATGGGCCGGGACAAGGGACACTGAAGCTTTCTTT,CASSLWAGTRDTEAFF
TRBV13,.,TRBJ1-4,.,TGTGCCAGCAGCGACTCGACAGCCGGAGGTGAAAAACTGTTTTTT,CASSDSTAGGEKLFF
TRBV19,TRBD2,TRBJ2-1,few,TGTGCCAGTAGTATGCGAGGGACTAGCGGCAGCTCCTACAATGAGCAGTTCTTC,CASSMRGTSGSSYNEQFF
TRBV5-1,.,TRBJ2-1,.,TGCGCCAGCAGCTTGGGGTCCCGACTGGGCGGGATTCTCGATGAGCAGTTCTTC,CASSLGSRLGGILDEQFF
TRBV5-1,.,TRBJ1-2,many,TGCGCCAGCAGCTTGTTTGTCGGATTGAACTATGGCTACACCTTC,CASSLFVGLNYGYTF
TRBV20-1,.,TRBJ1-1,many,TGCAGTGCTAGACGCACTGAAGCTTTCTTT,CSARRTEAFF
TRBV7-2,.,TRBJ1-1,many,TGTGCCAGCAGCTTACTCCGGGTAGAGGCTTTCTTT,CASSLLRVEAFF
TRBV7-8,.,TRBJ2-2,.,TGTGCCAGCAGAAAGGACGCGGCCGCCAGGGAGCTGTTTTTT,CASRKDAAARELFF
TRBV29-1,.,TRBJ1-5,few,TGCAGCGTTGTGGCGGGGGCGGGTCAGCCCCAGCATTTT,CSVVAGAGQPQHF
TRBV14,.,TRBJ2-3,few,TGTGCCAGCAGCCAAGTCACGGCAGATACGCAGTATTTT,CASSQVTADTQYF
TRBV5-1,.,TRBJ2-7,.,TGCGCCAGCAGCCAGCAGACGAGCTCCTACGAGCAGTACTTC,CASSQQTSSYEQYF
TRBV2,.,TRBJ1-5,few,TGTGCCAGCGAGGAGGAGACTAGCAATCAGCCCCAGCATTTT,CASEEETSNQPQHF
TRBV30,.,TRBJ2-5,many,TGTGCCTGGAGTTATGGGGGAACGTACCAAGAGACCCAGTACTTC,CAWSYGGTYQETQYF
TRBV7-9,.,TRBJ1-1,.,TGTGCCAGCAGCCGGGACTCAACCACTGAAGCTTTCTTT,CASSRDSTTEAFF
TRBV7-9,.,TRBJ1-5,.,TGTGCCAGCAGCCAAGGGGAGCATCAGCCCCAGCATTTT,CASSQGEHQPQHF
TRBV5-1,TRBD2,TRBJ2-1,few,TGCGCCAGCAGCAAACCGGGACTACTGGCTGAGCAGTTCTTC,CASSKPGLLAEQFF
TRBV7-9,.,TRBJ2-2,.,TGTGCCAGCAGCTTGTGGGAGACGGACACCGGGGAGCTGTTTTTT,CASSLWETDTGELFF
TRBV7-9,TRBD2,TRBJ2-1,many,TGTGCCAGCAGCTTGGGAAGCGGGAGATTGTCCTACAATGAGCAGTTCTTC,CASSLGSGRLSYNEQFF
TRBV29-1,TRBD2,TRBJ2-1,few,TGCAGCGTTGAAGATTTCCCCAAGGTAGCGGGAAGGCGATCCTACTACAATGAGCAGTTCTTC,CSVEDFPKVAGRRSYYNEQFF
TRBV2,.,TRBJ2-4,many,TGTGCCAGCAGTGAAGGTATTAGCGGAGCCATTCAGTACTTC,CASSEGISGAIQYF
TRBV7-2,.,TRBJ2-1,many,TGTGCCAGCAGCTCACAGGGCTACAATGAGCAGTTCTTC,CASSSQGYNEQFF
TRBV6-1,.,TRBJ2-7,many,TGTGCCAGCAGTCTATCCGCCAGCCTCGAGCAGTACTTC,CASSLSASLEQYF
TRBV30,.,TRBJ1-5,many,TGTGCCTGGGTCCCAAGGGGACCTCAGGGCAATCAGCCCCAGCATTTT,CAWVPRGPQGNQPQHF
TRBV3-1,.,TRBJ2-1,many,TGTGCCAGCAGCCAAGAGAGGAGGGGCTCCTACAATGAGCAGTTCTTC,CASSQERRGSYNEQFF
TRBV11-1,.,TRBJ2-5,many,TGTGCCAGCGCCGGGACGCCTTCGGTGACCCAGTACTTC,CASAGTPSVTQYF
TRBV9,.,TRBJ1-3,.,TGTGCCAGCAGCACCGGAGACCCTGGAAACACCATATATTTT,CASSTGDPGNTIYF
TRBV24-1,.,TRBJ2-1,.,TGTGCCACCAGTGATCTGAACAGGAATGAGCAGTTCTTC,CATSDLNRNEQFF
TRBV28,TRBD1,TRBJ1-2,.,TGTGCCAGCAGTCTAGCCAGGGGGTACAGTGGCTACACCTTC,CASSLARGYSGYTF
TRBV6-1,.,TRBJ1-5,few,TGTGCCAGCAGCGAGGGGGTTCGCAATCAGCCCCAGCATTTT,CASSEGVRNQPQHF
TRBV3-1,.,TRBJ1-1,many,TGTGCCAGCAGCCAAGACCCGATGGCCTTCATGAACACTGAAGCTTTCTTT,CASSQDPMAFMNTEAFF
TRBV29-1,TRBD2,TRBJ2-1,many,TGCAGCGTTGAAGGGGTAGCGGGAGGGTTTAGGTCCTACAATGAGCAGTTCTTC,CSVEGVAGGFRSYNEQFF
TRBV5-1,.,TRBJ2-2,.,TGCGCCAGCAGCTTGGGCACTAGCTTCAGCACCGGGGAGCTGTTTTTT,CASSLGTSFSTGELFF
TRBV20-1,TRBD1,TRBJ1-5,few,TGCAGTGCACTCGGACAGGCTACCTCCAATCAGCCCCAGCATTTT,CSALGQATSNQPQHF
TRBV6-1,TRBD1,TRBJ2-1,few,TGTGCCAGCACCAGGACAGGGGGCAATGAGCAGTTCTTC,CASTRTGGNEQFF
TRBV28,TRBD1,TRBJ1-1,many,TGTGCCAGCAGCCCGACAGGGATGAACACTGAAGCTTTCTTT,CASSPTGMNTEAFF
TRBV5-1,.,TRBJ1-1,.,TGCGCCAGCAGCTTCCGGGAGATTGGGGCCACTGAAGCTTTCTTT,CASSFREIGATEAFF
TRBV20-1,TRBD2,TRBJ2-3,many,TGCAGTGCACTGTGGGGACTAGCGGGAGCGGATACGCAGTATTTT,CSALWGLAGADTQYF
TRBV28,.,TRBJ2-7,many,TGTGCCAGCAGTCATAGCTCCTACGAGCAGTACTTC,CASSHSSYEQYF
TRBV14,.,TRBJ2-1,.,TGTGCCAGCAGCCAAGCCAGCTTCCGCTACAATGAGCAGTTCTTC,CASSQASFRYNEQFF
TRBV18,TRBD1,TRBJ1-2,few,TGTGCCAGCTCACCAACGCCAACAGGGGGCACGGGTGGCTACACCTTC,CASSPTPTGGTGGYTF
TRBV20-1,TRBD1,TRBJ2-2,.,TGCAGTGCTAGACTACCGGGACAGGGTTTTACCGGGGAGCTGTTTTTT,CSARLPGQGFTGELFF
TRBV11-2,.,TRBJ2-1,many,TGTGCCAGCAGCCAGGCCCTGGAGCAGTTCTTC,CASSQALEQFF
TRBV7-3,.,TRBJ2-1,.,TGTGCCAGCAGCAATCGATCCGGGACGGGGGACGACAATGAGCAGTTCTTC,CASSNRSGTGDDNEQFF
TRBV2,.,TRBJ2-6,many,TGTGCCAGCACTGCCTTCTCCGGGGCCAACGTCCTGACTTTC,CASTAFSGANVLTF
TRBV5-1,.,TRBJ1-1,many,TGCGCCAGCAGCTTGGAGGGGGGTGCTAGTGGCACTGAAGCTTTCTTT,CASSLEGGASGTEAFF
TRBV3-1,.,TRBJ2-1,.,TGTGCCAGCAGTGAATATAACCCCTACAATGAGCAGTTCTTC,CASSEYNPYNEQFF
TRBV7-8,.,TRBJ1-3,.,TGTGCCAGCAGCTCCCAGGTTAGGGGCGCCGGAAACACCATATATTTT,CASSSQVRGAGNTIYF
TRBV28,TRBD1,TRBJ1-2,.,TGTGCCAGCAGTTCCCCGGACAGGCCTCTTAGGGGCTACACCTTC,CASSSPDRPLRGYTF
TRBV2,.,TRBJ1-1,few,TGTGCCAGCCGAAGGGACGCCACGAACACTGAAGCTTTCTTT,CASRRDATNTEAFF
TRBV11-2,TRBD2,TRBJ2-1,.,TGTGCCAGCAGCTTACCGGGAGGGACCTACAATGAGCACTTCTTC,CASSLPGGTYNEHFF
TRBV20-1,TRBD1,TRBJ2-2,few,TGCAGTGCTGACAGGGGGCCCGGCACCGGGGAGCTGTTTTTT,CSADRGPGTGELFF
TRBV7-9,.,TRBJ2-3,few,TGTGCCAGCAGCTTGCCGACCCTAGTCACAGATACGCAGTATTTT,CASSLPTLVTDTQYF